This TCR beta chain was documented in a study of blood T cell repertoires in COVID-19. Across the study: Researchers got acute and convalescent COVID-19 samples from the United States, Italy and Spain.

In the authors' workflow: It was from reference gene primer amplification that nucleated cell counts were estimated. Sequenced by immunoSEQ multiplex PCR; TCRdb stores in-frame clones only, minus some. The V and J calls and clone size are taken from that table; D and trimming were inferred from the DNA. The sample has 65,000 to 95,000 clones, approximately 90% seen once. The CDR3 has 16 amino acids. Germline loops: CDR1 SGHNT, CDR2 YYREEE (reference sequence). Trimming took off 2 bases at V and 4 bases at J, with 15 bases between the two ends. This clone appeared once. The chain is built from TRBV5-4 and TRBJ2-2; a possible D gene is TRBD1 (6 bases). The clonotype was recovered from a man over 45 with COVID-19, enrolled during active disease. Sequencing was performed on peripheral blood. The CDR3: CASSFQGSSRTGELFF. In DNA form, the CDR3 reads TGTGCCAGCAGCTTCCAGGGGTCGAGTCGCACCGGGGAGCTGTTTTTT.